Listed below are T cell receptor beta chains from one sample, sequenced in a study of blood T cell repertoires in COVID-19. Clones were sequenced by immunoSEQ multiplex PCR, and TCRdb holds only the in-frame ones, with some missing. The profile shows about 270,000 clones, about nine tenths of them singletons. Specimen: peripheral blood. These receptors were collected from a man in his forties or fifties who had recovered from COVID-19. The CDR3 runs from the conserved cysteine through the conserved F or W. Each record gives: D gene, J gene, clone size, V gene, CDR3 DNA, CDR3 protein. A D gene is named only where the DNA matches it firmly. A row's size may be missing; if present it is once, few, many or a size class.

TRBD1	TRBJ1-5	-	TRBV18	TGTGCCAGCTCAGAACGACAGGGTGGAGTCGATCAGCCCCAGCATTTT	CASSERQGGVDQPQHF
TRBD1	TRBJ1-1	-	TRBV19	TGTGCCAGCCAAGGGGGACAGGGCTTTCAGAGCACTGAAGCTTTCTTT	CASQGGQGFQSTEAFF
-	TRBJ2-1	-	TRBV7-6	TGTGCCAGCACCTCGATTCTGGGCGCCCCCAGTGAGCAGTTCTTC	CASTSILGAPSEQFF
-	TRBJ2-3	-	TRBV7-2	TGTGCCAGCAGTTTAGACACATCGACGGGAGATACGCAGTATTTT	CASSLDTSTGDTQYF
TRBD1	TRBJ1-1	-	TRBV6-5	TGTGCCAGCAGTTACTTGGGGACAGGGGGCGCAAATGAAGCTTTCTTT	CASSYLGTGGANEAFF
-	TRBJ1-5	-	TRBV15	TGTGCCACCAGCAGAGATGGGGGGGGCAATCAGCCCCAGCATTTT	CATSRDGGGNQPQHF
-	TRBJ2-1	-	TRBV6-4	TGTGCCAGCAGTGTAGGGGGTAGCTCCTACAATGAGCAGTTCTTC	CASSVGGSSYNEQFF
TRBD2	TRBJ2-2	-	TRBV5-1	TGCGCCAGCAGCCTCTACCTAGCGGGAGGTTCGGTCGGGGAGCTGTTTTTT	CASSLYLAGGSVGELFF
-	TRBJ2-1	-	TRBV14	TGTGCCAGCAGCCAAGTGCGCGGGGCCGAGCAGTTCTTC	CASSQVRGAEQFF
-	TRBJ2-1	-	TRBV30	TGTGCCTGGAGTGATATAGCCAATGAGCAGTTCTTC	CAWSDIANEQFF
-	TRBJ2-7	-	TRBV4-2	TGTGCCAGCAGCCAGGACTACCGGAGCTCCTACGAGCAGTACTTC	CASSQDYRSSYEQYF
TRBD1	TRBJ1-2	few	TRBV6-4	TGTGCCAGCAGTGCCGAACCGGGACAGTCCTATGGCTACACCTTC	CASSAEPGQSYGYTF
TRBD2	TRBJ2-6	-	TRBV5-4	TGTGCCAGCAGCTACCCTAGCGGGGGGGCCCCGGGGGCCAACGTCCTGACTTTC	CASSYPSGGAPGANVLTF
-	TRBJ2-7	-	TRBV5-1	TGCGCCAGCTCCTGGGGGGTTTCCTACGAGCAGTACTTC	CASSWGVSYEQYF
TRBD1	TRBJ1-1	-	TRBV4-1	TGCGCCAGCAGCCAATTTCTTAGGGGGACAGGGGACACTGAAGCTTTCTTT	CASSQFLRGTGDTEAFF
TRBD1	TRBJ2-3	-	TRBV18	TGTGCCAGCTCACCCGGGACAGGGGTAATACTCCCAGATACGCAGTATTTT	CASSPGTGVILPDTQYF
TRBD2	TRBJ2-7	-	TRBV6-5	TGTGCCAGCAGGACGGGACTAGGTGGCTACGAGCAGTACTTC	CASRTGLGGYEQYF
TRBD2	TRBJ2-3	-	TRBV7-6	TGTGCCAGCAGCTTAGAGAGCGGGGGAGCCACAGATACGCAGTATTTT	CASSLESGGATDTQYF
TRBD2	TRBJ2-7	-	TRBV9	TGTGCCAGCAGCGTGGGACTAGCGGGAGCTTCCTACGAGCAGTACTTC	CASSVGLAGASYEQYF
-	TRBJ2-7	-	TRBV5-8	TGTGCCAGCAGCCCAGACAGGTGGTGGGAGCAGTACTTC	CASSPDRWWEQYF
-	TRBJ2-1	-	TRBV6-4	TGTGCCAGCAGTGTCGGGGGGCCCTCCTACAATGAGCAGTTCTTC	CASSVGGPSYNEQFF
TRBD2	TRBJ2-1	-	TRBV19	TGTGCCAGTAGTATGACTAGCGGGGGGGGGACCCGGTTCTTC	CASSMTSGGGTRFF
TRBD1	TRBJ1-1	-	TRBV7-2	TGTGCCAGCACAGGGGGCACTGAAGCTTTCTTT	CASTGGTEAFF
-	TRBJ2-5	-	TRBV18	TGTGCCAGCTCACCTAAACAAGAGACCCAGTACTTC	CASSPKQETQYF
TRBD2	TRBJ2-1	-	TRBV6-1	TGTGCCAGCAGAGAAACTAGCGGGGGCTCCTACAATGAGCAGTTCTTC	CASRETSGGSYNEQFF
TRBD1	TRBJ1-1	-	TRBV4-3	TGCGCCAGCAGCCCAGGGACAGCCATGAACACTGAAGCTTTCTTT	CASSPGTAMNTEAFF
-	TRBJ1-6	-	TRBV6-5	TGTGCCAGCAGTTACACGCTCACAGGCTATAATTCACCCCTCCACTTT	CASSYTLTGYNSPLHF
-	TRBJ1-6	-	TRBV3-1/TRBV3-2	TGTGCCAGCAGCCAAGATACAGGGTATAATTCGGGGCCACCCCTCCACTTT	CASSQDTGYNSGPPLHF
TRBD2	TRBJ2-7	-	TRBV9	TGTGCCAGCAGCGCGGGGGGGGCGGGGCGGTACGAGCAGTACTTC	CASSAGGAGRYEQYF
-	TRBJ2-7	-	TRBV7-2	TGTGCCAGCAGCTTCGGAGGGGCCCCCTACGAGCAGTACTTC	CASSFGGAPYEQYF
TRBD2	TRBJ2-2	-	TRBV7-8	TGTGCCAGCAGCTCCCAGCGGGGGGGCGCGGAGGAGCTGTTTTTT	CASSSQRGGAEELFF
-	TRBJ2-5	once	TRBV3-1/TRBV3-2	TGTGCCAGCAGCCAAAGACGGCTAGCGGAGACCCAGTACTTC	CASSQRRLAETQYF
TRBD1	TRBJ1-4	-	TRBV5-4	TGTGCCAGCAGCGCCGGACAGGGCCTCGGTAATGAAAAACTGTTTTTT	CASSAGQGLGNEKLFF
-	TRBJ2-7	-	TRBV6-5	TGTGCCAGCATCACGAGTTTCGGTAGCGCAATAAACTTC	CASITSFGSAINF
-	TRBJ2-4	-	TRBV9	TGTGCCAGCAGCCCCACCCCCACAGCCGGGTCTAGCTTGAACATTCAGTACTTC	CASSPTPTAGSSLNIQYF
-	TRBJ2-1	-	TRBV2	TGTGCCAGCCGAGTGATCTACAATGAGCAGTTCTTC	CASRVIYNEQFF
-	TRBJ2-5	-	TRBV5-1	TGCGCCAGCACCACCGGTGGGGGGGCGATCGGGACCCAGTACTTC	CASTTGGGAIGTQYF
TRBD1	TRBJ2-5	-	TRBV29-1	TGCAGCTGCCGGACAGGCGGGGAGACCCAGTACTTC	CSCRTGGETQYF
TRBD2	TRBJ2-3	-	TRBV6-5	TGTGCCAGCACGACTAGCGGGCTGGCAGATACGCAGTATTTT	CASTTSGLADTQYF
TRBD1	TRBJ1-6	once	TRBV2	TGTGCCAGCCAAGGCACGACAGGGGGAGGTTCACCCCTCCACTTT	CASQGTTGGGSPLHF
TRBD1	TRBJ1-1	few	TRBV7-9	TGTGCCAGCAGCCCCCCGAATAGCCGACAGGGGCAATGGCCTGAAGCTTTCTTT	CASSPPNSRQGQWPEAFF
TRBD1	TRBJ2-5	-	TRBV5-4	TGTGCCAGCAGCCGCGGACAGGGGATAGAGACCCAGTACTTC	CASSRGQGIETQYF
TRBD1	TRBJ1-2	-	TRBV30	TGTGCCTGGAGTACGCAAGGACAGGGACCCTATTCTAACTATGGCTACACCTTC	CAWSTQGQGPYSNYGYTF
-	TRBJ1-2	once	TRBV27	TGTGCCAGCAGCCCCCCCCAAACAGGGCTCTATGGCTACACCTTC	CASSPPQTGLYGYTF
-	TRBJ1-5	-	TRBV27	TGTGCCAGCAGTCCCCCCTATAGCAATCAGCCCCAGCATTTT	CASSPPYSNQPQHF